A selection of T cell receptor beta chains follows, all from one sample in a study of blood T cell repertoires in COVID-19. Profiling relied on immunoSEQ multiplex PCR, and the TCRdb table lists in-frame clones only, not all of them. The data show some 220,000 clones, 70% to 85% seen once. Sequencing was performed on peripheral blood. These receptors were collected from a man between 45 and 60 years old with active or convalescent COVID-19. CDR3s include the opening cysteine and the closing phenylalanine or tryptophan. The D gene is left open where the match is weak. The size entry is marked missing in some rows and otherwise reads once, few, many or a size class.

D: TRBD1
V: TRBV7-8
J: TRBJ2-1
size: -
CDR3: CASSLRGPGQANEQFF
DNA: TGTGCCAGCAGCTTAAGGGGTCCGGGACAGGCAAATGAGCAGTTCTTC

D: -
V: TRBV4-1
J: TRBJ2-3
size: once
CDR3: CASSQDSGTSTDTQYF
DNA: TGCGCCAGCAGCCAAGATTCGGGGACTAGCACAGATACGCAGTATTTT

D: TRBD1
V: TRBV10-3
J: TRBJ2-6
size: once
CDR3: CAISLTGALSGANVLTF
DNA: TGTGCCATCAGCCTTACAGGGGCCTTGTCTGGGGCCAACGTCCTGACTTTC

D: TRBD1
V: TRBV19
J: TRBJ2-7
size: -
CDR3: CASSFQGAHEQYF
DNA: TGTGCCAGTAGTTTCCAGGGGGCCCACGAGCAGTACTTC

D: -
V: TRBV7-2
J: TRBJ2-1
size: -
CDR3: CASGPQTGTYNEQFF
DNA: TGTGCCAGCGGACCCCAAACAGGGACCTACAATGAGCAGTTCTTC

D: -
V: TRBV11-1
J: TRBJ2-2
size: -
CDR3: CASSLPRGTNTGELFF
DNA: TGTGCCAGCAGCTTACCCCGGGGGACGAACACCGGGGAGCTGTTTTTT

D: -
V: TRBV15
J: TRBJ2-1
size: -
CDR3: CATSRDLGAYEQFF
DNA: TGTGCCACCAGCAGAGATCTAGGGGCCTATGAGCAGTTCTTC

D: -
V: TRBV4-2
J: TRBJ2-3
size: once
CDR3: CASSYEPTDTQYF
DNA: TGTGCCAGCAGCTACGAGCCCACAGATACGCAGTATTTT

D: TRBD1
V: TRBV9
J: TRBJ2-3
size: -
CDR3: CASSVGWTGADTQYF
DNA: TGTGCCAGCAGCGTAGGTTGGACAGGGGCAGATACGCAGTATTTT

D: TRBD2
V: TRBV28
J: TRBJ2-5
size: -
CDR3: CASSLGGSETQYF
DNA: TGTGCCAGCAGTTTGGGAGGGTCGGAGACCCAGTACTTC

D: -
V: TRBV5-1
J: TRBJ2-1
size: -
CDR3: CASSSRQSPYNEQFF
DNA: TGCGCCAGCAGCTCCCGACAGTCCCCCTACAATGAGCAGTTCTTC

D: -
V: TRBV6-1
J: TRBJ1-5
size: -
CDR3: CASSDRPRGSNQPQHF
DNA: TGTGCCAGCAGTGACCGTCCAAGGGGTAGCAATCAGCCCCAGCATTTT

D: TRBD2
V: TRBV7-6
J: TRBJ2-3
size: -
CDR3: CASSYGLAGPDTQYF
DNA: TGTGCCAGCAGCTACGGACTAGCGGGACCAGATACGCAGTATTTT

D: TRBD1
V: TRBV25-1
J: TRBJ2-1
size: many
CDR3: CATTTGGSYNEQFF
DNA: TGTGCCACTACGACAGGGGGCTCCTACAATGAGCAGTTCTTC

D: -
V: TRBV9
J: TRBJ2-2
size: -
CDR3: CASSVDPRGAETGELFF
DNA: TGTGCCAGCAGCGTAGACCCGCGCGGGGCGGAGACCGGGGAGCTGTTTTTT

D: -
V: TRBV2
J: TRBJ1-4
size: few
CDR3: CASSRGQLEKLFF
DNA: TGTGCCAGCAGTAGGGGTCAATTAGAAAAACTGTTTTTT

D: TRBD2
V: TRBV5-1
J: TRBJ2-3
size: once
CDR3: CASSSPAGGTSGIGDTQYF
DNA: TGCGCCAGCAGCTCCCCGGCCGGGGGGACTAGCGGGATCGGAGATACGCAGTATTTT

D: -
V: TRBV7-2
J: TRBJ1-2
size: -
CDR3: CASSSVSVHYGYTF
DNA: TGTGCCAGCAGCTCCGTTTCAGTTCACTATGGCTACACCTTC

D: TRBD1
V: TRBV2
J: TRBJ1-5
size: -
CDR3: CASSGTGNSNQPQHF
DNA: TGTGCCAGCAGTGGGACAGGAAATAGCAATCAGCCCCAGCATTTT

D: -
V: TRBV3-1/TRBV3-2
J: TRBJ1-1
size: -
CDR3: CASSQGAGEAFF
DNA: TGTGCCAGCAGCCAAGGGGCAGGGGAAGCTTTCTTT

D: -
V: TRBV6-5
J: TRBJ2-1
size: -
CDR3: CASSQTSYNEQFF
DNA: TGTGCCAGCAGTCAAACAAGCTACAATGAGCAGTTCTTC

D: -
V: TRBV5-6
J: TRBJ1-2
size: -
CDR3: CASSRRAGNYGYTF
DNA: TGTGCCAGCAGCCGACGAGCGGGGAACTATGGCTACACCTTC

D: TRBD2
V: TRBV9
J: TRBJ2-5
size: -
CDR3: CASSPGGSGGPPKYF
DNA: TGTGCCAGCAGCCCCGGGGGTAGCGGGGGGCCCCCCAAGTACTTC

D: TRBD1
V: TRBV18
J: TRBJ1-4
size: once
CDR3: CASSPVDRGVPATNEKLFF
DNA: TGTGCCAGCTCACCAGTGGACAGGGGAGTCCCTGCAACTAATGAAAAACTGTTTTTT

D: -
V: TRBV6-6
J: TRBJ1-1
size: -
CDR3: CASSYRVNTEAFF
DNA: TGTGCCAGCAGTTACAGAGTGAACACTGAAGCTTTCTTT

D: TRBD1
V: TRBV2
J: TRBJ2-4
size: -
CDR3: CASSDGQALAKNIQYF
DNA: TGTGCCAGCAGTGACGGACAGGCTCTAGCCAAAAACATTCAGTACTTC

D: -
V: TRBV7-9
J: TRBJ2-5
size: -
CDR3: CASSLSGETQYF
DNA: TGTGCCAGCAGCTTAAGCGGTGAGACCCAGTACTTC

D: -
V: TRBV5-4
J: TRBJ2-3
size: -
CDR3: CASSSRTGTDTQYF
DNA: TGTGCCAGCAGCTCCAGGACAGGCACAGATACGCAGTATTTT

D: -
V: TRBV3-1/TRBV3-2
J: TRBJ2-1
size: -
CDR3: CASSQAFRDTVREQFF
DNA: TGTGCCAGCAGCCAGGCTTTCCGGGACACCGTGAGGGAGCAGTTCTTC

D: -
V: TRBV24-1
J: TRBJ2-3
size: -
CDR3: CATSDSLPSGDTQYF
DNA: TGTGCCACCAGTGATTCCCTCCCGAGTGGAGATACGCAGTATTTT

D: -
V: TRBV5-4
J: TRBJ2-5
size: few
CDR3: CASSVDQAETQYF
DNA: TGTGCCAGCAGCGTGGACCAAGCAGAGACCCAGTACTTC

D: -
V: TRBV15
J: TRBJ1-1
size: -
CDR3: CATSRNTENTEAFF
DNA: TGTGCCACCAGCAGAAATACAGAGAACACTGAAGCTTTCTTT

D: -
V: TRBV11-3
J: TRBJ2-3
size: -
CDR3: CASSPRTSADTQYF
DNA: TGTGCCAGCAGCCCCCGGACTTCGGCAGATACGCAGTATTTT

D: TRBD2
V: TRBV10-3
J: TRBJ2-3
size: -
CDR3: CAMGLAGDTQYF
DNA: TGTGCCATGGGACTAGCGGGAGATACGCAGTATTTT

D: -
V: TRBV29-1
J: TRBJ2-5
size: -
CDR3: CSVAGQIQETQYF
DNA: TGCAGCGTTGCCGGACAGATCCAAGAGACCCAGTACTTC

D: TRBD2
V: TRBV15
J: TRBJ2-1
size: -
CDR3: CATSRASGGYNEQFF
DNA: TGTGCCACCAGCAGGGCTAGCGGGGGTTACAATGAGCAGTTCTTC

D: TRBD1
V: TRBV6-1
J: TRBJ1-2
size: -
CDR3: CASSEGWDSRLVYGYTF
DNA: TGTGCCAGCAGTGAAGGTTGGGACAGCCGGCTCGTCTATGGCTACACCTTC

D: TRBD1
V: TRBV3-1/TRBV3-2
J: TRBJ1-3
size: -
CDR3: CASSPQDRGNTIYF
DNA: TGTGCCAGCAGCCCCCAGGACAGGGGGAACACCATATATTTT

D: TRBD1
V: TRBV15
J: TRBJ1-4
size: few
CDR3: CATSREGGQGPLRVFF
DNA: TGTGCCACCAGCAGAGAAGGAGGACAGGGGCCCCTGCGGGTGTTTTTT

D: -
V: TRBV3-1/TRBV3-2
J: TRBJ1-4
size: -
CDR3: CASSRGEKLFF
DNA: TGTGCCAGCAGCCGAGGTGAAAAACTGTTTTTT

D: TRBD1
V: TRBV5-1
J: TRBJ1-5
size: -
CDR3: CASSAGTGTRNQPQHF
DNA: TGCGCCAGCAGCGCGGGGACAGGGACTCGAAATCAGCCCCAGCATTTT

D: -
V: TRBV19
J: TRBJ1-5
size: -
CDR3: CASSPPGGERGNQPQHF
DNA: TGTGCCAGTTCTCCTCCGGGGGGAGAGAGGGGCAATCAGCCCCAGCATTTT

D: -
V: TRBV7-9
J: TRBJ1-2
size: -
CDR3: CASSALTGFYGYTF
DNA: TGTGCCAGCAGCGCCCTAACAGGGTTCTATGGCTACACCTTC

D: TRBD1
V: TRBV19
J: TRBJ1-2
size: -
CDR3: CASNPGQLYGYTF
DNA: TGTGCCAGTAACCCGGGACAGCTTTATGGCTACACCTTC

D: TRBD1
V: TRBV5-6
J: TRBJ2-3
size: -
CDR3: CASSLGQGSDTQYF
DNA: TGTGCCAGCAGCTTAGGACAGGGGTCAGATACGCAGTATTTT

D: TRBD1
V: TRBV6-2/TRBV6-3
J: TRBJ2-4
size: few
CDR3: CASSGQGSGAKNIQYF
DNA: TGTGCCAGCAGTGGACAGGGGAGCGGGGCCAAAAACATTCAGTACTTC

D: -
V: TRBV27
J: TRBJ1-1
size: once
CDR3: CASTPRLRGATEAFF
DNA: TGTGCCAGCACCCCCCGGTTGCGGGGGGCCACTGAAGCTTTCTTT